The rows below give T cell receptor beta chains drawn from one sample of a study of T cells in Graves' hyperthyroidism and ophthalmopathy. TCRdb re-called the multiplex PCR reads through MiXCR, storing one row per CDR3 protein. The sample includes around 340,000 distinct CDR3 sequences, approximately 17% of them seen just once. The sequencing input was blood. The receptors here all came from a man younger than 45 with Graves' hyperthyroidism. Both conserved end residues are part of each CDR3. The D gene is left open where the match is weak.

cdr3_length: 15; j_call: TRBJ2-6; d_call: TRBD1; v_call: TRBV29-1; cdr3_aa: CSAGTGQSGANVLTF
cdr3_length: 10; j_call: TRBJ2-1; d_call: NA; v_call: TRBV20-1; cdr3_aa: CSARKVEQFF
cdr3_length: 17; j_call: TRBJ2-3; d_call: TRBD2; v_call: TRBV7-6; cdr3_aa: CASSSSLSGRAWDTQYF
cdr3_length: 16; j_call: TRBJ1-4; d_call: NA; v_call: TRBV2; cdr3_aa: CASSEATQGVGEKLFF
cdr3_length: 16; j_call: TRBJ2-7; d_call: NA; v_call: TRBV20-1; cdr3_aa: CSARDRIVGRRYEQYF
cdr3_length: 14; j_call: TRBJ2-7; d_call: TRBD2; v_call: TRBV11-2; cdr3_aa: CASSPLAGGYEQYF
cdr3_length: 14; j_call: TRBJ2-1; d_call: NA; v_call: TRBV20-1; cdr3_aa: CSAKTGTFYNDQFF
cdr3_length: 16; j_call: TRBJ1-1; d_call: TRBD1; v_call: TRBV7-8; cdr3_aa: CASSIRQGPDRPEAFF
cdr3_length: 14; j_call: TRBJ2-5; d_call: NA; v_call: TRBV11-2; cdr3_aa: CASSPPGLGETQYF
cdr3_length: 13; j_call: TRBJ2-5; d_call: TRBD1; v_call: TRBV7-3; cdr3_aa: CASSIDRGETQYF
cdr3_length: 13; j_call: TRBJ2-5; d_call: NA; v_call: TRBV19; cdr3_aa: CASSMGGQETQYF
cdr3_length: 11; j_call: TRBJ2-1; d_call: NA; v_call: TRBV2; cdr3_aa: CASSNINEQFF
cdr3_length: 13; j_call: TRBJ2-1; d_call: NA; v_call: TRBV4-1; cdr3_aa: CASSQDFGYEQFF
cdr3_length: 14; j_call: TRBJ2-7; d_call: NA; v_call: TRBV7-2; cdr3_aa: CASSPSRDFNEQYF
cdr3_length: 17; j_call: TRBJ2-2; d_call: TRBD2; v_call: TRBV7-8; cdr3_aa: CASSSRGTSVNTGELFF
cdr3_length: 18; j_call: TRBJ2-2; d_call: NA; v_call: TRBV9; cdr3_aa: CASSPWPPGTVDTGELFF
cdr3_length: 13; j_call: TRBJ2-1; d_call: NA; v_call: TRBV6-1; cdr3_aa: CASRPGPYNEQFF
cdr3_length: 16; j_call: TRBJ2-5; d_call: NA; v_call: TRBV24-1; cdr3_aa: CATSDTTTGRQETQYF
cdr3_length: 15; j_call: TRBJ2-2; d_call: NA; v_call: TRBV15; cdr3_aa: CATSTLWGSGHQLFF
cdr3_length: 13; j_call: TRBJ2-1; d_call: NA; v_call: TRBV29-1; cdr3_aa: CSAVRPSYNEQFF
cdr3_length: 12; j_call: TRBJ2-7; d_call: NA; v_call: TRBV5-6; cdr3_aa: CASSLEARKQYF
cdr3_length: 11; j_call: TRBJ2-1; d_call: NA; v_call: TRBV12-3/TRBV12-4; cdr3_aa: CASSLGEAEFF
cdr3_length: 14; j_call: TRBJ2-1; d_call: TRBD1; v_call: TRBV30; cdr3_aa: CAWSTGTGGYEQFF
cdr3_length: 17; j_call: TRBJ2-5; d_call: NA; v_call: TRBV6-2/TRBV6-3; cdr3_aa: CASSYSRVAAVRETQYF
cdr3_length: 14; j_call: TRBJ2-5; d_call: NA; v_call: TRBV9; cdr3_aa: CASSVDGFEETQYF
cdr3_length: 13; j_call: TRBJ2-3; d_call: TRBD1; v_call: TRBV20-1; cdr3_aa: CSARMTGADTQYF
cdr3_length: 15; j_call: TRBJ1-5; d_call: NA; v_call: TRBV29-1; cdr3_aa: CSAQSPGGDSQPQHF
cdr3_length: 14; j_call: TRBJ2-7; d_call: NA; v_call: TRBV29-1; cdr3_aa: CSVRMTGRGYEQYF
cdr3_length: 15; j_call: TRBJ1-1; d_call: NA; v_call: TRBV19; cdr3_aa: CASSIGSRGRTEAFF
cdr3_length: 15; j_call: TRBJ2-1; d_call: TRBD2; v_call: TRBV20-1; cdr3_aa: CSARDYGTSRGEQFF
cdr3_length: 13; j_call: TRBJ2-7; d_call: NA; v_call: TRBV12-3/TRBV12-4; cdr3_aa: CASSLDGGVEQYF
cdr3_length: 13; j_call: TRBJ2-5; d_call: NA; v_call: TRBV3-1; cdr3_aa: CASSPDGQETQYF